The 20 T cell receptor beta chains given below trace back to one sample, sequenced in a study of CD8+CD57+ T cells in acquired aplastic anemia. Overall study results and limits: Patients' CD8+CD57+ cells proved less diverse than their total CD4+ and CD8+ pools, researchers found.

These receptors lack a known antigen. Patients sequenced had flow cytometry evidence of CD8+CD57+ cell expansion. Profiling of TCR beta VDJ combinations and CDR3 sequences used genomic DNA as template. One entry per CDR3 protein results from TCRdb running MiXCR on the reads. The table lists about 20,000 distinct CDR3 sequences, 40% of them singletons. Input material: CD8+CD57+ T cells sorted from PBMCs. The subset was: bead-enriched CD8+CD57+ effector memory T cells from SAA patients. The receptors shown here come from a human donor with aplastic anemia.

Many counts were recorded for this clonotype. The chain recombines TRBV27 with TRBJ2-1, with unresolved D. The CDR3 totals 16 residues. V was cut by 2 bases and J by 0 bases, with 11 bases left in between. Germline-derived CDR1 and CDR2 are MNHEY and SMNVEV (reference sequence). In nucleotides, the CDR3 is TGTGCCAGCAGTTTAGTGGTGGGAAGCTCCTACAATGAGCAGTTCTTC. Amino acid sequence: CASSLVVGSSYNEQFF.

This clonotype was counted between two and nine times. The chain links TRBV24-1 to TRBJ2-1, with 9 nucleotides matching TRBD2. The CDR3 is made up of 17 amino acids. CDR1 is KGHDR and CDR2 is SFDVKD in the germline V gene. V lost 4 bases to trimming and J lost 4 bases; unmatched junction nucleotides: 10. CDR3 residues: CATSDTRASGAYNEQFF. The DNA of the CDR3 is TGTGCCACCAGTGACACCCGTGCTAGCGGGGCTTACAATGAGCAGTTCTTC.

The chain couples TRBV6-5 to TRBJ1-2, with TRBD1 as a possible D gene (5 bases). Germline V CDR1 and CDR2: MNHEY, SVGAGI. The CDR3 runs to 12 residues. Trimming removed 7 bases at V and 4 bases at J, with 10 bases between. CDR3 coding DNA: TGTGCCAGCACCCAGGGCTCCTATGGCTACACCTTC. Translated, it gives CASTQGSYGYTF.

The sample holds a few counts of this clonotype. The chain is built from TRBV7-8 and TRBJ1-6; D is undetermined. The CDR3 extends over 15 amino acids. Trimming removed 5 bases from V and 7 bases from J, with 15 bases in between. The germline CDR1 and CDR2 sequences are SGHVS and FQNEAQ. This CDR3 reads CASSQPGQRNSPLHF. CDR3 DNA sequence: TGTGCCAGCAGCCAGCCCGGGCAGAGGAATTCACCCCTCCACTTT.

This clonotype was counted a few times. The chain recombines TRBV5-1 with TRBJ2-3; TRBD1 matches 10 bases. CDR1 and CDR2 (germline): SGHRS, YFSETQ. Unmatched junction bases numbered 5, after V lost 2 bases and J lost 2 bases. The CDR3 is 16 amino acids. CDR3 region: CASSLRGQGFTDTQYF. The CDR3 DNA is TGCGCCAGCAGCTTACGGGGACAGGGGTTCACAGATACGCAGTATTTT. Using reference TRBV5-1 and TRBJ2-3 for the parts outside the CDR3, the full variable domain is KAGVTQTPRYLIKTRGQQVTLSCSPISGHRSVSWYQQTPGQGLQFLFEYFSETQRNKGNFPGRFSGRQFSNSRSEMNVSTLELGDSALYLCASSLRGQGFTDTQYFGPGTRLTVL.

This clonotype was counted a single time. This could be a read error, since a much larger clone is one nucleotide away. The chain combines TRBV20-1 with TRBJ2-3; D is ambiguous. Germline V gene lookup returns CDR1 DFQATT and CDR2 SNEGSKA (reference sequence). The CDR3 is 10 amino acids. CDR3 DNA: TGCAGTGCTAGGAGAGATGCGCAGTATTTT. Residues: CSARRDAQYF.

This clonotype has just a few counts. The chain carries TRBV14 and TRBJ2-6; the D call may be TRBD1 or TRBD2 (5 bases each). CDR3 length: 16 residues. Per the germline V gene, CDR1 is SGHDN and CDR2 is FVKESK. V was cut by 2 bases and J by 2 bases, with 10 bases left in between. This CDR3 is CASSQFGAAGANVLTF. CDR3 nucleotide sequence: TGTGCCAGCAGCCAATTCGGGGCGGCTGGGGCCAACGTCCTGACTTTC.

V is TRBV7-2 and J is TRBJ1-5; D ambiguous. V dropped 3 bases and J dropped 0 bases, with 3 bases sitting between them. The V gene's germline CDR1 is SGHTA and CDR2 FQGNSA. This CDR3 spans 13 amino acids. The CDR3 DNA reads TGTGCCAGCAGCTTCAGTAGCAATCAGCCCCAGCATTTT. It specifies CASSFSSNQPQHF.

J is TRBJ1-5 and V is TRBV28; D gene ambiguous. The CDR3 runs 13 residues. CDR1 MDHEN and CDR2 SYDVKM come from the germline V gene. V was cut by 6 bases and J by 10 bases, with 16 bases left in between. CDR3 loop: CASSTASSVPQHF. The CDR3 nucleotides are TGTGCCAGCAGCACCGCGTCTTCTGTCCCCCAGCATTTT.

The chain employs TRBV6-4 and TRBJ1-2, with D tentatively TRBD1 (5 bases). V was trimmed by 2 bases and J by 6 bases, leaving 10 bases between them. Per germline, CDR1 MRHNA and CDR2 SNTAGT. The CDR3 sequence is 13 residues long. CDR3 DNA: TGTGCCAGCAGTGACCGGGACGGCGATGGCTACACCTTC. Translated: CASSDRDGDGYTF.

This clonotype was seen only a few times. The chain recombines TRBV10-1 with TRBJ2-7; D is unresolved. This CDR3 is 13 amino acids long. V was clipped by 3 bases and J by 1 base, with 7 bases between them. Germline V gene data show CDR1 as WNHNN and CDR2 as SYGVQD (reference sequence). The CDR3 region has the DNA TGCGCCAGCAGTGATGGCTATTCCTACGAGCAGTACTTC. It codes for CASSDGYSYEQYF.

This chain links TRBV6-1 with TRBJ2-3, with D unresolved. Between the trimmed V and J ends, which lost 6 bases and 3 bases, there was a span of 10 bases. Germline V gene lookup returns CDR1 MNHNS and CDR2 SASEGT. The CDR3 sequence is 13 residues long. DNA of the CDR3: TGTGCCAGCAGCGATACCGGGACAGATACGCAGTATTTT. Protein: CASSDTGTDTQYF.

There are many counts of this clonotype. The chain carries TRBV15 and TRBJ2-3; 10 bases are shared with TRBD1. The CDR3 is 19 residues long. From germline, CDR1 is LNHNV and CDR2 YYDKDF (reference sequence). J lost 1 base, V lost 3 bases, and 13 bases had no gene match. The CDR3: CATSSLGGTGVFGTDTQYF. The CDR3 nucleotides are TGTGCCACCAGCAGCTTGGGGGGGACAGGGGTTTTTGGCACAGATACGCAGTATTTT.

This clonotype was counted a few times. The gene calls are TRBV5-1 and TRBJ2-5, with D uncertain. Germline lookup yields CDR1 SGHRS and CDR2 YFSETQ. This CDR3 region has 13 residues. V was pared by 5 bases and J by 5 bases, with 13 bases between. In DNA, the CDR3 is TGCGCCAGCAGTACTGGGGTGGGGGAGACCCAGTACTTC. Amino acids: CASSTGVGETQYF. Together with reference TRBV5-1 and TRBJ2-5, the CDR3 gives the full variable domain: KAGVTQTPRYLIKTRGQQVTLSCSPISGHRSVSWYQQTPGQGLQFLFEYFSETQRNKGNFPGRFSGRQFSNSRSEMNVSTLELGDSALYLCASSTGVGETQYFGPGTRLLVL.

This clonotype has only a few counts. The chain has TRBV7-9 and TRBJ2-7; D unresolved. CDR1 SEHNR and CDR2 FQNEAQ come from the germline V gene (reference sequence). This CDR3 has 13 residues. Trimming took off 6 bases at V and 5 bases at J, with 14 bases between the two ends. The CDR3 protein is CASRAYSRDEQYF. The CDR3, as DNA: TGTGCCAGCAGAGCTTACAGTAGGGACGAGCAGTACTTC.

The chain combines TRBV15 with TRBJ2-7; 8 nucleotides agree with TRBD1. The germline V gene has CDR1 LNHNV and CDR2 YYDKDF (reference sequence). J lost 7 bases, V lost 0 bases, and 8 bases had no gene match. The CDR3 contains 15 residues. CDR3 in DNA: TGTGCCACCAGCAGAGACGGCAGGGGGCAAGGGGAGCAGTACTTC. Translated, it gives CATSRDGRGQGEQYF.

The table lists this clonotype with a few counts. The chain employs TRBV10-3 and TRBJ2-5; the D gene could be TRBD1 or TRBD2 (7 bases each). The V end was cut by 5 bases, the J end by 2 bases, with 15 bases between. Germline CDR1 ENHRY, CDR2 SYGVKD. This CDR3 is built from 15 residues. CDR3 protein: CAISNPQGGQETQYF. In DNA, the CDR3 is TGTGCCATCAGTAACCCCCAGGGGGGGCAAGAGACCCAGTACTTC.

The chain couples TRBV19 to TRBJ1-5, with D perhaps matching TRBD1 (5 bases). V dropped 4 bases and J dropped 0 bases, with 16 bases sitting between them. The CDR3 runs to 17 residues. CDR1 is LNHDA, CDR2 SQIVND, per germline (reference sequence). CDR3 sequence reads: CASSRGRIGVSNQPQHF. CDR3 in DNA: TGTGCCAGTAGTAGGGGACGGATTGGGGTTAGCAATCAGCCCCAGCATTTT.

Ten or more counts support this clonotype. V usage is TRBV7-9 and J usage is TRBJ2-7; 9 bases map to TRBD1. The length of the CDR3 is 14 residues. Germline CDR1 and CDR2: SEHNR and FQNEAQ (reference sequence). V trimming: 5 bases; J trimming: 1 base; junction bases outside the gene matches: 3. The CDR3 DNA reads TGTGCCAGCAGCGAACAGGGGGCGTCCTACGAGCAGTACTTC. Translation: CASSEQGASYEQYF.

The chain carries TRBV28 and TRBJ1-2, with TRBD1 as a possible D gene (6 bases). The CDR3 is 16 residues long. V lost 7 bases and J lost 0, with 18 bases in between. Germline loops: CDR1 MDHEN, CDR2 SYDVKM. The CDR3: CASTLSTGRPNYGYTF. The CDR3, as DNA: TGTGCCAGCACCCTGTCAACAGGGCGTCCTAACTATGGCTACACCTTC.